This T cell receptor beta chain was identified in a study of blood T cell repertoires in COVID-19. Study-level information: Spain, Italy and the United States supplied samples that represented acute and convalescent COVID-19. Sources were T cells, B-cell-depleted T cells, or PBMCs; the material itself was cDNA or gDNA.

The protocol was immunoSEQ multiplex PCR, while the TCRdb copy is restricted to in-frame clones and leaves out a portion. The table shows around 250,000 clones, with approximately 82% occurring only once. Germline V gene sequence: CDR1 SGHRS, CDR2 YFSETQ. Unmatched junction bases numbered 7, after V lost 4 bases and J lost 4 bases. The CDR3 is 17 residues long. The chain combines TRBV5-1 with TRBJ2-2, with 13 bases that match TRBD2. The sequenced material came from peripheral blood. The sequence came from an older man with acute or convalescent COVID-19. CDR3 nucleotide sequence: TGCGCCAGCAGCCCAACTAGCGGGGGGGCTGGCACCGGGGAGCTGTTTTTT. Amino acid sequence: CASSPTSGGAGTGELFF.